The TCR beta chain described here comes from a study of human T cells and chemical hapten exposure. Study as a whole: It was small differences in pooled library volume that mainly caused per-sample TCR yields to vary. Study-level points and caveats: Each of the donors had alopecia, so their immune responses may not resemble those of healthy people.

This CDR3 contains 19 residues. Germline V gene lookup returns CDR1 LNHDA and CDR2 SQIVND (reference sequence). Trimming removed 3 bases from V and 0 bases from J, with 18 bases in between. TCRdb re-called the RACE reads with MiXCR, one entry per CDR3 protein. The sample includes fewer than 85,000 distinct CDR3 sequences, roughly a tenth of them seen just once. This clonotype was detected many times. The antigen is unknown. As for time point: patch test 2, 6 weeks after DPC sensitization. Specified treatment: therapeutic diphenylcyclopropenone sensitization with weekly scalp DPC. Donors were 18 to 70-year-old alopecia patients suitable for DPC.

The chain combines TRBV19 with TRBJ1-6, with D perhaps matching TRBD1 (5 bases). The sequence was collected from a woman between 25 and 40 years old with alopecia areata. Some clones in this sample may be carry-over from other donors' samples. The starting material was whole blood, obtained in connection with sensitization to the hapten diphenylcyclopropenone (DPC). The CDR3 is CASSINNHGTGSYNSPLHF. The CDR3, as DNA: TGTGCCAGTAGTATCAACAATCACGGGACGGGCTCCTATAATTCACCCCTCCACTTT.